These 28 T cell receptor beta chains were all obtained from the same sample, sequenced in a study of T cells in Graves' hyperthyroidism and ophthalmopathy. Template material for amplifying TCR beta CDR3 regions consisted of RNA transcripts. A first-round RT-PCR of the TCR CDR3 used the HTBI primer set. A single record per CDR3 protein comes from TCRdb applying MiXCR to the multiplex PCR reads. Among about 590,000 distinct CDR3 sequences, 15% to 18% were seen once, and the ten largest hold around 6.6%. The sample consisted of blood. The receptors were sampled from a woman in her 30s with Graves' hyperthyroidism.

The chain uses TRBV29-1 and TRBJ2-4; 10 bases fit TRBD2. The CDR3 loop spans 18 amino acids. CDR1 is SQVTM and CDR2 is ANQGSEA in the germline V gene. The junction had 9 bases not matched to a gene; V was cut back by 0 bases and J by 1 base. This CDR3 reads CSVEDQREGLSAKNIQYF. Written as DNA, the CDR3 is TGCAGCGTTGAAGATCAGCGGGAGGGCCTGTCGGCCAAAAACATTCAGTACTTC.

This CDR3 is CASSIGPNTGTEAFF. In DNA, the CDR3 is TGTGCCAGTAGTATAGGCCCTAATACCGGGACTGAAGCTTTCTTT. The V and J genes are TRBV19 and TRBJ1-1, with D uncertain. Germline V lookup: CDR1 LNHDA, CDR2 SQIVND (reference sequence). V was shortened by 1 base and J by 5 bases, with 14 bases between the two germline ends. The CDR3 is 15 residues long.

This clonotype occurred many times. The chain joins TRBV20-1 to TRBJ2-7; TRBD2 matches 10 bases. The CDR3 contains 15 residues. Germline assignment: CDR1 DFQATT and CDR2 SNEGSKA (reference sequence). The ends lost 1 base at V and 0 bases at J; junction bases unmatched: 3. CDR3 bases: TGCAGTGCTAGAGGGGAGCGGGAGGGCTCCTACGAGCAGTACTTC. The encoded protein is CSARGEREGSYEQYF.

This clonotype was observed at least ten times. The chain joins TRBV6-1 to TRBJ1-5; unclear D gene. This CDR3 is 14 amino acids long. From germline, CDR1 is MNHNS and CDR2 SASEGT. The V and J ends lost 2 bases and 0 bases respectively, with 5 bases between them. CDR3 in amino acids: CASSERYSNQPQHF. CDR3 in DNA: TGTGCCAGCAGTGAACGGTATAGCAATCAGCCCCAGCATTTT.

This chain uses TRBV29-1 with TRBJ1-1, with 8 bases identical to TRBD1. The CDR3 sequence is 12 residues long. Germline V gives CDR1 SQVTM, CDR2 ANQGSEA. Germline trimming cut 4 bases from V and 5 bases from J; bases unmatched to any gene: 3. The chain's CDR3 is CSVGQGSTEAFF. The CDR3 DNA is TGCAGCGTTGGACAGGGGAGTACTGAAGCTTTCTTT.

This chain joins TRBV9 and TRBJ2-3; 11 nucleotides agree with TRBD2. J lost 4 bases, V lost 4 bases, and 8 bases had no gene match. The length of the CDR3 is 16 residues. From germline, CDR1 is SGDLS and CDR2 YYNGEE. CDR3 nucleotides: TGTGCCAGCAGCTCCCGACTAGCGGGAACCGCAGATACGCAGTATTTT. Translated, it gives CASSSRLAGTADTQYF. The full variable domain, in which reference TRBV9 and TRBJ2-3 provide the parts outside the CDR3, is DSGVTQTPKHLITATGQRVTLRCSPRSGDLSVYWYQQSLDQGLQFLIQYYNGEERAKGNILERFSAQQFPDLHSELNLSSLELGDSALYFCASSSRLAGTADTQYFGPGTRLTVL.

The chain links TRBV5-1 to TRBJ1-6; TRBD1 is a possible D gene (5 bases). The CDR3 has 16 residues. The germline V gene encodes CDR1 SGHRS and CDR2 YFSETQ. Deletions cut 1 base from V and 7 bases from J, with 15 bases between. The CDR3 nucleotides read TGCGCCAGCAGCTTGACCACCGGGACTCCCAATTCACCCCTCCACTTT. As protein: CASSLTTGTPNSPLHF.

This clonotype was seen a few times. The chain has TRBV19 and TRBJ2-5; 14 bases line up with TRBD2. The germline CDR1 and CDR2 sequences are LNHDA and SQIVND (reference sequence). J lost 4 bases, V lost 5 bases, and 6 bases had no gene match. The CDR3 runs 16 residues. CDR3: CASSEGLAGGSETQYF. The CDR3 DNA follows: TGTGCCAGTAGTGAAGGACTAGCGGGAGGATCAGAGACCCAGTACTTC. The full variable domain, its missing parts supplied by reference TRBV19 and TRBJ2-5, is DGGITQSPKYLFRKEGQNVTLSCEQNLNHDAMYWYRQDPGQGLRLIYYSQIVNDFQKGDIAEGYSVSREKKESFPLTVTSAQKNPTAFYLCASSEGLAGGSETQYFGPGTRLLVL.

This clonotype was seen many times. The chain is built from TRBV2 and TRBJ2-7; the D call may be TRBD1 or TRBD2 (5 bases each). V was clipped by 2 bases and J by 3 bases, with 11 bases between them. Germline-derived CDR1 and CDR2 are SNHLY and FYNNEI. This CDR3 has 14 amino acids. CDR3 amino acids: CASSEQGAGYEQYF. The CDR3 DNA reads TGTGCCAGCAGTGAACAGGGAGCAGGCTACGAGCAGTACTTC.

V is TRBV6-1 and J is TRBJ1-2; 9 positions agree with TRBD1. J lost 8 bases, V lost 8 bases, and 9 bases had no gene match. Per germline, CDR1 MNHNS and CDR2 SASEGT. This CDR3 contains 13 residues. The chain's CDR3 is CASREGQGRGYTF. In DNA form, the CDR3 reads TGTGCCAGCCGCGAGGGACAGGGCCGGGGCTACACCTTC.

This clonotype was detected many times. J is TRBJ1-6 and V is TRBV6-1; 7 bases fit TRBD1. CDR3 length equals 15 residues. The germline gives CDR1 MNHNS, CDR2 SASEGT. The junction had 9 bases not matched to a gene; V was cut back by 7 bases and J by 6 bases. DNA of the CDR3: TGTGCCAGCAAACGGGACAGCCGAACTAATTCACCCCTCCACTTT. Its protein product is CASKRDSRTNSPLHF.

This clonotype occurred a few times. V usage is TRBV5-4 and J usage is TRBJ2-3; D remains unclear. This CDR3 has 17 residues. The ends were cut back, 1 base at V and 1 base at J, with 16 bases in the middle. From germline, CDR1 is SGHNT and CDR2 YYREEE (reference sequence). The CDR3 DNA sequence: TGTGCCAGCAGCTTGTATTCAGGCTCATTGGGCACAGATACGCAGTATTTT. Translated: CASSLYSGSLGTDTQYF.

J is TRBJ2-4 and V is TRBV19, with 12 bases identical to TRBD2. The DNA end lines up better with TRBJ2-1; the J call may be wrong. The CDR3 sequence is 13 residues long. Germline CDR1 LNHDA, CDR2 SQIVND (reference sequence). Written as DNA, the CDR3 is TGTGCCAGTAGTTTGACTAGCGGGAGTTATCAGTTCTTC. It codes for CASSLTSGSYQFF.

This sequence joins TRBV14 and TRBJ2-1; D uncertain. Trimming removed 0 bases at V and 7 bases at J, with 19 bases between. CDR3 length: 17 residues. In germline, CDR1 is SGHDN, CDR2 FVKESK. CDR3 protein: CASSQDIASLVWNEQFF. CDR3 DNA: TGTGCCAGCAGCCAAGATATCGCTAGTTTAGTATGGAATGAGCAGTTCTTC. The full variable domain, rest sourced from reference TRBV14 and TRBJ2-1, is EAGVTQFPSHSVIEKGQTVTLRCDPISGHDNLYWYRRVMGKEIKFLLHFVKESKQDESGMPNNRFLAERTGGTYSTLKVQPAELEDSGVYFCASSQDIASLVWNEQFFGPGTRLTVL.

V and J are TRBV6-1 and TRBJ1-1; D gene ambiguous. CDR1 and CDR2 (germline): MNHNS, SASEGT. This CDR3 comprises 14 residues. The V and J ends lost 6 bases and 0 bases respectively, with 11 bases between them. CDR3 DNA sequence: TGTGCCAGCAGGGGGATAGAGTTGAACACTGAAGCTTTCTTT. Amino acids: CASRGIELNTEAFF.

Many counts were recorded for this clonotype. The CDR3 reads CASSLRRNYEQYF. As DNA, the CDR3 is TGTGCCAGCAGCCTTAGACGGAACTACGAGCAGTACTTC. The chain combines TRBV11-3 with TRBJ2-7, with D hard to call. Trimming removed 5 bases at V and 3 bases at J, with 11 bases between. CDR1 is SGHNT, CDR2 YENEEA, per germline. This CDR3 region has 13 residues.

This clonotype was seen at least ten times. This sequence joins TRBV12-3 or TRBV12-4 and TRBJ1-5, with 8 bases aligning to TRBD1. This CDR3 has 14 residues. V was pared by 8 bases and J by 2 bases, with 5 bases of the junction left unmatched. CDR3 residues: CASGYRGGNQPQHF. The CDR3 bases are TGTGCCAGCGGGTACAGGGGGGGCAATCAGCCCCAGCATTTT.

This clonotype was seen more than once but under ten times. The chain combines TRBV6-5 with TRBJ2-3; maybe TRBD1 (6 bases). The CDR3 consists of 17 residues. V dropped 2 bases and J dropped 1 base, with 16 bases sitting between them. The germline V gene has CDR1 MNHEY and CDR2 SVGAGI. For the CDR3, the DNA is TGTGCCAGCAGTTACCTCTCTCCCAGGGGAGGCACAGATACGCAGTATTTT. Translation: CASSYLSPRGGTDTQYF.

This clonotype was detected only a few times. The V gene is TRBV10-3, the J gene TRBJ2-3, with 7 bases lining up with TRBD2. V dropped 10 bases and J dropped 5; count of bases not matched to a gene: 12. The CDR3 consists of 14 residues. The germline gives CDR1 ENHRY, CDR2 SYGVKD. The CDR3 is CAKSGTMSGDTQYF. The CDR3 region has the DNA TGTGCCAAAAGTGGGACTATGAGCGGAGATACGCAGTATTTT.

This clonotype showed up many times. J is TRBJ1-2 and V is TRBV4-2; D is perhaps TRBD1 (6 bases). Trimming removed 1 base at V and 0 bases at J, with 6 bases between. The CDR3 has 14 amino acids. The germline V gene encodes CDR1 LGHNA and CDR2 YNFKEQ. The CDR3 loop reads CASSQGQANYGYTF. The CDR3 DNA follows: TGTGCCAGCAGCCAAGGACAGGCTAACTATGGCTACACCTTC.

As for this clonotype: It may be a read error: a sequence one base away is much more abundant. The rearrangement uses TRBV20-1 and TRBJ2-7; 14 bases map to TRBD2. CDR1 and CDR2 from the germline V gene are DFQATT and SNEGSKA (reference sequence). Losses at the gene ends were 6 bases for V and 7 bases for J; bases not matched to a gene: 11. The CDR3 sequence is 15 residues long. The CDR3, as DNA: TGCAGTGCCCCCGGGACTAGCGGGAGAGTGGGTGAGCAGTACTTC. Translating it yields CSAPGTSGRVGEQYF.

The chain links TRBV4-1 to TRBJ2-1; TRBD2 matches at 7 bases. The CDR3 extends over 15 amino acids. J was trimmed by 7 bases and V by 4 bases; bases with no gene match: 10. Germline loops: CDR1 MGHRA, CDR2 YSYEKL. In DNA form, the CDR3 reads TGCGCCAGCAGCCCCCACGGATTGGGGGGGAATGAGCAGTTCTTC. Its protein is CASSPHGLGGNEQFF.

This chain links TRBV30 with TRBJ2-7; D is perhaps TRBD2 (6 bases). Trimming stripped 3 bases from V and 3 bases from J, with 15 bases between. Germline-derived CDR1 and CDR2 are GTSNPN and SVGIG (reference sequence). The CDR3 sequence is 14 residues long. This CDR3 is CAWSLAGSYYEQYF. The CDR3 bases are TGTGCCTGGAGCCTGGCGGGATCATACTACGAGCAGTACTTC. Using reference TRBV30 and TRBJ2-7 for the parts outside the CDR3, the full variable domain is SQTIHQWPATLVQPVGSPLSLECTVEGTSNPNLYWYRQAAGRGLQLLFYSVGIGQISSEVPQNLSASRPQDRQFILSSKKLLLSDSGFYLCAWSLAGSYYEQYFGPGTRLTVT.

Many counts were recorded for this clonotype. V is TRBV12-3 or TRBV12-4 and J is TRBJ1-5; D unresolved. Trimming removed 2 bases from V and 6 bases from J, with 8 bases in between. The CDR3 has 13 residues. In DNA, the CDR3 is TGTGCCAGCAGTTTAAGGGTCGCTCAGCCCCAGCATTTT. Translated, it gives CASSLRVAQPQHF.

This clonotype has just a few counts. V is TRBV12-5 and J is TRBJ1-1; D not certain. In germline, CDR1 is LGHNT, CDR2 FRNRAP. V lost 0 bases, J lost 6 bases, and 8 bases lay in between. CDR3 length: 13 residues. As DNA, the CDR3 is TGTGCTAGTGGTTTGGTATGGTCCTCTGAAGCTTTCTTT. Residues: CASGLVWSSEAFF.

This clonotype was seen more than once but under ten times. V usage is TRBV19 and J usage is TRBJ1-5; the D gene is possibly TRBD1 (5 bases). The V end lost 0 bases, the J end lost 7 bases, and 16 bases lay between the germline ends. This CDR3 comprises 16 residues. Germline CDR1 is LNHDA and CDR2 is SQIVND (reference sequence). The CDR3 DNA follows: TGTGCCAGTAGTATAGAAGGGGCAGGGAACGGGCAGCCCCAGCATTTT. This codes for CASSIEGAGNGQPQHF.

This clonotype occurred many times. The genes are TRBV12-3 or TRBV12-4 and TRBJ1-3; possibly TRBD1 for D (6 bases). The CDR3 totals 16 residues. Trimming cost V 5 bases and J 6 bases, with 20 bases left between them. The CDR3 sequence: CASSGGRGSGENTIYF. For the CDR3, the DNA is TGTGCCAGCAGTGGCGGCAGGGGCTCTGGTGAAAACACCATATATTTT.

This clonotype was counted many times. DNA of the CDR3: TGTGCCAGCAGCCAAGAAGGGGCAGGGGGCAATCAGCCCCAGCATTTT. Amino acids: CASSQEGAGGNQPQHF. The chain joins TRBV3-1 to TRBJ1-5; possible D gene TRBD1, 6 bases. The CDR3 is made up of 16 amino acids. Per the germline V gene, CDR1 is LGHDT and CDR2 is YNNKEL (reference sequence). The ends were cut back, 0 bases at V and 2 bases at J, with 11 bases in the middle.